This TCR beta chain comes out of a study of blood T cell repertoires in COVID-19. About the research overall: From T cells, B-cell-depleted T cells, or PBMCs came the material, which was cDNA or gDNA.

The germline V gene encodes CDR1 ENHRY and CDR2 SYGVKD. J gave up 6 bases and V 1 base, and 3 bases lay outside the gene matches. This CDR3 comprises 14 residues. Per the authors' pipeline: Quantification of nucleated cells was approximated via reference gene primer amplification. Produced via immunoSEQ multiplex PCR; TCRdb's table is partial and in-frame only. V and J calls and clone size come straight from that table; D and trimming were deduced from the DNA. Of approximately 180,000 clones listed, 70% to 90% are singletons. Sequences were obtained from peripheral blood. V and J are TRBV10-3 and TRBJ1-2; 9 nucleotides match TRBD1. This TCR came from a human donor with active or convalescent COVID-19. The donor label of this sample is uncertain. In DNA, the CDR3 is TGTGCCATCAGTGAGTGGGGACAGGGAGATGGCTACACCTTC. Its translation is CAISEWGQGDGYTF.